This T cell receptor beta chain was sequenced in a study of OX40 agonist ivuxolimab in advanced cancers. Study context: Intravenous ivuxolimab at 0.01 to 10 mg/kg was given to patients every 2 weeks. Checkpoint inhibitors had been given previously to about 40% of patients.

This clone was observed a single time. Its antigen remains unknown. Only in-frame clones appear in the TCRdb table, and some are missing; sequencing was by immunoSEQ multiplex PCR. This table has about 82,000 clones, about 85% appearing once. The CDR3 has 13 residues. Germline lookup yields CDR1 MNHEY and CDR2 SVGAGI. The V gene lost 6 bases and the J gene lost 6 bases, with 11 bases spanning the gap. Overall study findings and caveats: Clonal expansion by week 6 occurred in CD4+ and CD8+ blood T cells (at 0.1 to 3.0 mg/kg).

This TCR came from an adult with an advanced solid tumor such as melanoma, head and neck, liver or kidney cancer. The chain combines TRBV6-5 with TRBJ2-2; D is ambiguous. This material consisted of CD4+ or CD8+ T cells sorted from blood, taken in a trial of the OX40 agonist ivuxolimab. The chain's CDR3 is CASSPETAGELFF. CDR3 DNA: TGTGCCAGCAGCCCCGAGACGGCCGGGGAGCTGTTTTTT.